The clone carrying this TCR beta chain was observed many times. Unsorted libraries were derived from 2 million PBMCs stored at -80 C. With 5 bases clipped from V and 2 bases from J, the junction kept 6 bases outside the gene matches. The CDR3 length is 15 residues. From germline, CDR1 is SGHTA and CDR2 FQGNSA. The source of the sample is a study of neurological immune-mediated disorders. From 15-18 subjects, over 170 million TCR-beta sequences were obtained in each sequencing run. MiXCR, applied by TCRdb to the 5' RACE reads, yields one record per CDR3 protein. The sample contains 75,000 to 85,000 distinct CDR3 sequences, about a sixth of which appear only once.

The sample taken for sequencing was PBMCs. The chain joins TRBV7-2 to TRBJ2-1, with TRBD1 identical over 7 bases. The source is a woman in her thirties or forties in good health. The CDR3 region has the DNA TGTGCCAGCAGCCCCTCAGGGGGACCCTACAATGAGCAGTTCTTC. Translation: CASSPSGGPYNEQFF.